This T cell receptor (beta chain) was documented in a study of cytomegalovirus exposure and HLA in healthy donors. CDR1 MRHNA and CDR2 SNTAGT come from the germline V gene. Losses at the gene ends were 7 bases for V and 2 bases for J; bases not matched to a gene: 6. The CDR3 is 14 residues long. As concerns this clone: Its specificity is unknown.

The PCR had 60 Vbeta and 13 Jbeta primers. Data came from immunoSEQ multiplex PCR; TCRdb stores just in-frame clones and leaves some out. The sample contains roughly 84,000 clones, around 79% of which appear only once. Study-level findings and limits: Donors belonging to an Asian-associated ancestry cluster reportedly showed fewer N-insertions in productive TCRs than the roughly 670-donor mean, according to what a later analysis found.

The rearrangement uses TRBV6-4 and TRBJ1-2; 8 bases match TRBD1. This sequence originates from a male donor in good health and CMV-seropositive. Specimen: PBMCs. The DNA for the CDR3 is TGTGCCAGCAAGCCCGGACAGGGCAACTATGGCTACACCTTC. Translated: CASKPGQGNYGYTF.